Sequencing of this T cell receptor beta chain was carried out in a study of cytomegalovirus exposure and HLA in healthy donors. A word on this clone: Its antigen is currently unknown.

Here immunoSEQ multiplex PCR was the method, and the copy in TCRdb shows in-frame clones only, minus some. This table has around 130,000 clones, roughly 86% appearing once. Findings of the study overall: The investigators catalogued 164 TCR beta chains as cytomegalovirus-associated. A later analysis found first-cohort TCR clusters tended to co-occur in the 130 or so validation repertoires. High sensitivity and specificity were reportedly achieved when the classifier diagnosed cytomegalovirus status.

The study drew the donors from its approximately 110-subject validation cohort, separate from the approximately 670-subject first cohort. CDR1 is LNHDA and CDR2 is SQIVND in the germline V gene (reference sequence). Between the trimmed V and J ends, which lost 7 bases and 0 bases, there was a span of 9 bases. The CDR3 spans 13 residues. Input material: PBMCs. The sequence came from a man aged 25 to 40 in good health and CMV-seronegative. The rearrangement uses TRBV19 and TRBJ1-1, with D tentatively TRBD1 (5 bases). The CDR3: CASMDIMNTEAFF. DNA of the CDR3: TGTGCCAGTATGGACATAATGAACACTGAAGCTTTCTTT.